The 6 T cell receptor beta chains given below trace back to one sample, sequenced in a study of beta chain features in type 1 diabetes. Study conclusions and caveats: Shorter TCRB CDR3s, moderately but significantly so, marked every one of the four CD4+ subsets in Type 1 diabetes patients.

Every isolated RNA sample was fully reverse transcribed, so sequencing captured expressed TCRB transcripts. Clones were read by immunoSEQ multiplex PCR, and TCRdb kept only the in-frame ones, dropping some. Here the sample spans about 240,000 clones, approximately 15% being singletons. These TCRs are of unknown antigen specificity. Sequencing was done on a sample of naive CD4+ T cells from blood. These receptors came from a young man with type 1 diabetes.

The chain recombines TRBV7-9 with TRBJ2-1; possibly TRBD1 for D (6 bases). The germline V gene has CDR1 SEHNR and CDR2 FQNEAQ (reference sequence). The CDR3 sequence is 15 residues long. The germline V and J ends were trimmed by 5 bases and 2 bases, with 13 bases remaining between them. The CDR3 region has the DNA TGTGCCAGCAGCAGTGAGGGGGTTGCCTACAATGAGCAGTTCTTC. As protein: CASSSEGVAYNEQFF.

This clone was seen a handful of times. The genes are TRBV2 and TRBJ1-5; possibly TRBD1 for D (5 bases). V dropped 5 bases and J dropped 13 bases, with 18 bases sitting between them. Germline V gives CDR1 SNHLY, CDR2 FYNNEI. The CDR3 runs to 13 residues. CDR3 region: CASSTTGSGQQHF. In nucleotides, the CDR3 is TGTGCCAGCAGTACCACAGGTTCGGGTCAGCAGCATTTT.

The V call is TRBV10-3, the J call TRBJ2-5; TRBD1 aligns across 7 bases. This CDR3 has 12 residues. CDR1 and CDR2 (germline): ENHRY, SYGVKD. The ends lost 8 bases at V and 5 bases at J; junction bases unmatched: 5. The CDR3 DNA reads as TGTGCCATCGGGGGACAGTTGGAGACCCAGTACTTC. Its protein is CAIGGQLETQYF.

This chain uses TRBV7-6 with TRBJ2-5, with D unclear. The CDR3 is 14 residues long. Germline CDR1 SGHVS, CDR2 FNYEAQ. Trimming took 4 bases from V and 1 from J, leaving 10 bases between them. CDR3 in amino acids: CASSSILLQETQYF. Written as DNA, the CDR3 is TGTGCCAGCAGCTCAATACTACTCCAAGAGACCCAGTACTTC.

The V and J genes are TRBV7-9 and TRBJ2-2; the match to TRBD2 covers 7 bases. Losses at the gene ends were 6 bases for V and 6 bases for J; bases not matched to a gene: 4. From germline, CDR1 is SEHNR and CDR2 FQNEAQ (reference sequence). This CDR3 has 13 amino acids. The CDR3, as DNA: TGTGCCAGCAGACGGGGACTACCCGGGGAGCTGTTTTTT. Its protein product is CASRRGLPGELFF.

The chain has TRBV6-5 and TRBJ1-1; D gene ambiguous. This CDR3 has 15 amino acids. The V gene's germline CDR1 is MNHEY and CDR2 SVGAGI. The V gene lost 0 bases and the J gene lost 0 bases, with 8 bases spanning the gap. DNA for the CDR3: TGTGCCAGCAGTTACTCGCTAGTCATGAACACTGAAGCTTTCTTT. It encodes CASSYSLVMNTEAFF.